This T cell receptor beta chain was sequenced in a study of sequential checkpoint blockade in melanoma. Study-level background: Arm A got nivolumab then ipilimumab; arm B the reverse, 1:1.

General observations from the study: Rising tumor T-cell fraction and clonality meant about 30 times likelier benefit.

The assay was immunoSEQ multiplex PCR, and TCRdb's table has in-frame clones only and misses some. The repertoire includes around 4,000 clones, 20% to 25% of them detected once, and roughly 13% sits in the top ten. This clone has only a few counts. Its antigen is still unknown. Germline V CDR1 and CDR2: SGDLS, YYNGEE. V lost 5 bases and J lost 2, with 10 bases in between. The length of the CDR3 is 13 residues. Treatment described: randomized to nivolumab then ipilimumab (arm A) or the reverse (arm B). The chain links TRBV9 to TRBJ2-5; the D is unclear. Sequencing was performed on tumor tissue (inferred from file names), taken from a patient given nivolumab and ipilimumab in sequence. This clonotype originated in a human donor with melanoma. As DNA, the CDR3 is TGTGCCAGCAGTCAGGTTCTTCAAGAGACCCAGTACTTC. Translation gives CASSQVLQETQYF.